The clone carrying this T cell receptor (beta chain) was seen a single time. Its specificity is not known. This sample was included in a study of radiotherapy plus CTLA-4 blockade in lung cancer. Study results and limitations: TCR clones originating in tumors grew in number in blood after radiotherapy plus ipilimumab.

Sequencing used immunoSEQ multiplex PCR; TCRdb keeps in-frame clones, though not all of them. In the table there are some 41,000 clones, 60% to 70% of which are singletons. This CDR3 spans 16 amino acids. V trimming: 3 bases; J trimming: 3 bases; junction bases outside the gene matches: 9. Germline CDR1 ENHRY, CDR2 SYGVKD. The sequence derives from a human donor with non-small cell lung cancer who had a partial response to radiotherapy plus ipilimumab. This sample comprised peripheral blood, obtained from a patient treated with radiotherapy plus ipilimumab. The chain combines TRBV10-3 with TRBJ2-7; 9 bases are a match to TRBD1. The CDR3 nucleotides read TGTGCCATCAGTGATCCCCCCGGACAGGGGAACTACGAGCAGTACTTC. It yields the protein CAISDPPGQGNYEQYF.